This T cell receptor (beta chain) is drawn from a study of T cells after yellow fever vaccination. Per the germline V gene, CDR1 is MNHEY and CDR2 is SVGAGI. The germline V and J ends were trimmed by 2 bases and 6 bases, with 11 bases remaining between them. This CDR3 has 13 amino acids. This clonotype turned up a few times. TCRdb recomputed calls from the 5' RACE reads with MiXCR, one row per CDR3 protein. The sample consists of 120,000 or so distinct CDR3 sequences, 8.9% of them appearing once. Sample: CD8+ T cells sorted from PBMCs, taken on the day of the yellow fever booster vaccination. The rearrangement uses TRBV6-5 and TRBJ2-7, with TRBD1 as a possible D gene (5 bases). The source of this sequence is a young man who received the YFV17D yellow fever vaccine. CDR3 in DNA: TGTGCCAGCAGTTACGGGGCAGCCCTCGAGCAGTACTTC. This translates into CASSYGAALEQYF.